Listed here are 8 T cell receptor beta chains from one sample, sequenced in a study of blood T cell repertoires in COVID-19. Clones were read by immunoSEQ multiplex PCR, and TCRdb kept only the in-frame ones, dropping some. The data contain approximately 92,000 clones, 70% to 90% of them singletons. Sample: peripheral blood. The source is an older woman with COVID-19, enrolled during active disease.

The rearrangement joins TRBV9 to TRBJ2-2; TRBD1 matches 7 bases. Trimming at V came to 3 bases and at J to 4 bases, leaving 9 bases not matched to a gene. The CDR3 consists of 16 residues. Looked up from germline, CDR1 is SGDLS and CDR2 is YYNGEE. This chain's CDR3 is CASSGPGQVRTGELFF. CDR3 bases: TGTGCCAGCAGCGGACCTGGACAGGTTCGCACCGGGGAGCTGTTTTTT.

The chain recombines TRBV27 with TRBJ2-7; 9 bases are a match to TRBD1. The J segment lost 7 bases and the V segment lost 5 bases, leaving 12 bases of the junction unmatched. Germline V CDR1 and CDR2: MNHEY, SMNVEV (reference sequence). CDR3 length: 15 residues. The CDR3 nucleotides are TGTGCCAGCAGTACGACCGGGACAGGGTCCCTGGAGCAGTACTTC. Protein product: CASSTTGTGSLEQYF.

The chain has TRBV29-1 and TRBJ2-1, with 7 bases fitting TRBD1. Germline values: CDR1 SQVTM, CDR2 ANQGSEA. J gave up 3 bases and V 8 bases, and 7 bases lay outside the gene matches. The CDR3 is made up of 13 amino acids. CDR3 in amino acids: CSITGDIYNEQFF. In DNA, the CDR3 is TGCAGCATTACAGGGGACATCTACAATGAGCAGTTCTTC.

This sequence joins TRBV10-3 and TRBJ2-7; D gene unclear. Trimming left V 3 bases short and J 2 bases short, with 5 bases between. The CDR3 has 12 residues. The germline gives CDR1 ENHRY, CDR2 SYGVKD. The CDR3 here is CAISDSPYEQYF. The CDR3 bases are TGTGCCATCAGTGACTCTCCCTACGAGCAGTACTTC.

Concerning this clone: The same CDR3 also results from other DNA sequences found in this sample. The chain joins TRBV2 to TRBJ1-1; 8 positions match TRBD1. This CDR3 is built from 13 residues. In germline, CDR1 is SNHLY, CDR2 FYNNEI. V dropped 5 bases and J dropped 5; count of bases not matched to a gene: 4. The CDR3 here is CASSRTGWTEAFF. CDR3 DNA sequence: TGTGCCAGCAGTAGGACAGGGTGGACTGAAGCTTTCTTT.

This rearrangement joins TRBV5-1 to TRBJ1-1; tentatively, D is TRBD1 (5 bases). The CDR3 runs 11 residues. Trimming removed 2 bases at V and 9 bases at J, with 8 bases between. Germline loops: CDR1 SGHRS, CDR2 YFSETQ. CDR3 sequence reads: CASSFGGKAFF. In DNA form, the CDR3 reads TGCGCCAGCAGCTTCGGGGGGAAAGCTTTCTTT.

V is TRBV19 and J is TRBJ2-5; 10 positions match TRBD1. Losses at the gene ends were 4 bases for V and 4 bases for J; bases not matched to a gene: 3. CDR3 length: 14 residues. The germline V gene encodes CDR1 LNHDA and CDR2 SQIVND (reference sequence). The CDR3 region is CASSTGQGGETQYF. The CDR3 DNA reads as TGTGCCAGTAGTACCGGACAGGGGGGAGAGACCCAGTACTTC.

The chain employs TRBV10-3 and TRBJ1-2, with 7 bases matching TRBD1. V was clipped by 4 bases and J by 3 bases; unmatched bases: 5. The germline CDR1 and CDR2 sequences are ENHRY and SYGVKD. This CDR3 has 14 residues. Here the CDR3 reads CAISGQGQDYGYTF. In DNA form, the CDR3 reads TGTGCCATCAGTGGCCAAGGACAGGACTATGGCTACACCTTC.